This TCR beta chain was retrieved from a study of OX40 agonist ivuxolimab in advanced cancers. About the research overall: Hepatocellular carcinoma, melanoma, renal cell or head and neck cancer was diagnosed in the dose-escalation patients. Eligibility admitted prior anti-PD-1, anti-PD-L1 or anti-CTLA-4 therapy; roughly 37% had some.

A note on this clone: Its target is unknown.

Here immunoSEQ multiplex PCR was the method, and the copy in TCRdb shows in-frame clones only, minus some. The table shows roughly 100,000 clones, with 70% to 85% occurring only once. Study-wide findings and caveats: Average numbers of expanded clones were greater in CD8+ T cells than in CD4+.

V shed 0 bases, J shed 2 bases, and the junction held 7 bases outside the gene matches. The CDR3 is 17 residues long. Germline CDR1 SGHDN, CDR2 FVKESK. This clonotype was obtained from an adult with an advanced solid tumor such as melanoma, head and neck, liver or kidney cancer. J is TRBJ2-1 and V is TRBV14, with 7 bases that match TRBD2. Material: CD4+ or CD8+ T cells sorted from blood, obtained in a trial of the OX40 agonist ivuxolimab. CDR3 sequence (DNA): TGTGCCAGCAGCCAAGATTCCAGCGGGAAACCCTACAATGAGCAGTTCTTC. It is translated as CASSQDSSGKPYNEQFF.